This T cell receptor beta chain was sequenced in a study of cytomegalovirus exposure and HLA in healthy donors. The wider study: In an earlier analysis, around 100 million unique TCR beta sequences were found from some 180 million T cells. Study outcomes and limitations: The authors assumed roughly uniform sequencing depth across donors for presence/absence analyses. For most TCR beta V segments, an earlier analysis put the productive rate at about 90% or about 30% of the time.

Trimming cost V 7 bases and J 12 bases; bases outside gene matches: 18. The germline V gene encodes CDR1 SNHLY and CDR2 FYNNEI. The CDR3 spans 16 residues. This PCR relied on a set of 60 Vbeta primers and 13 Jbeta primers. Per the original methods: It was a later analysis that counted some 80 million unique TCR beta chains, of which roughly 10 million were shared. TCRdb's table, derived via immunoSEQ multiplex PCR, lists solely in-frame clones and lacks some. D and trimming were read from the DNA, whereas the V and J calls and clone size are those reported in that table. The sample records about 110,000 clones, 70% to 80% being singletons. With respect to this clone: Its antigen is not known.

The chain has TRBV2 and TRBJ2-5; TRBD2 matches at 12 bases. This receptor was taken from a female donor in good health and CMV-seronegative. The sample was PBMCs. The CDR3 sequence: CASIGGGGASGRGEYF. The CDR3 nucleotides are TGTGCCAGCATCGGTGGAGGTGGTGCTAGCGGGAGGGGGGAGTACTTC.